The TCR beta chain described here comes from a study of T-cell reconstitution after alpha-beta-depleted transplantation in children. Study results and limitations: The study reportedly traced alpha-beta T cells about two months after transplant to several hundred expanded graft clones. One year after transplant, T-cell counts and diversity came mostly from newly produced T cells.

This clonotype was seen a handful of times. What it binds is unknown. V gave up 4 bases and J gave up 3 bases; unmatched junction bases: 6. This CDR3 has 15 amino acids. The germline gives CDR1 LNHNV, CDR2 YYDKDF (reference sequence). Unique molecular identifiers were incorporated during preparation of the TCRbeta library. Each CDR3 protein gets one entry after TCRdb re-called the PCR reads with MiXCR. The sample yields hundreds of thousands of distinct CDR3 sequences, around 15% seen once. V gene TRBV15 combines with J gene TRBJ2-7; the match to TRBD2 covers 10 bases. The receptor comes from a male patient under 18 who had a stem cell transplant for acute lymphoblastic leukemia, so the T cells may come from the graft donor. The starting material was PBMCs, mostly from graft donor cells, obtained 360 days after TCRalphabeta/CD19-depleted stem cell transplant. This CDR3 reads CATSIRTSGLYEQYF. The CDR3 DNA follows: TGTGCCACCAGCATAAGGACTAGCGGTCTCTACGAGCAGTACTTC.